This T cell receptor (beta chain) was profiled in a study of CD8 T cells in ankylosing spondylitis. The study's findings and limits: Disease-linked clones bore a CD8+ phenotype and were relatively rare in peripheral blood. Some motif variants had been reported before (in reactive arthritis synovial fluid and blood). Characteristic, it appeared, of ankylosing spondylitis blood was a TCR beta motif of 7 or 8 highly homologous variants.

Quantitative 5'-RACE with molecular barcodes was used to make the TCR beta libraries. Each CDR3 protein gets one entry after TCRdb re-called the 5' RACE reads with MiXCR. The sample holds roughly 230,000 distinct CDR3 sequences, under 8.5% seen once. V lost 7 bases, J lost 2 bases, and 13 bases lay in between. Germline V gene sequence: CDR1 MNHNS, CDR2 SASEGT. The CDR3 runs to 14 residues. In its sample, this clonotype was seen many times. Its antigen is currently unknown. This clonotype was sampled from a female donor with ankylosing spondylitis or in good health (not recorded which). The chain uses TRBV6-1 and TRBJ2-3; D is perhaps TRBD1 (6 bases). Source material: blood, either unsorted or a sorted T cell fraction (not recorded which). The DNA of the CDR3 is TGTGCCAGCAAGCGGACAGTAGCCACAGATACGCAGTATTTT. Its protein is CASKRTVATDTQYF.